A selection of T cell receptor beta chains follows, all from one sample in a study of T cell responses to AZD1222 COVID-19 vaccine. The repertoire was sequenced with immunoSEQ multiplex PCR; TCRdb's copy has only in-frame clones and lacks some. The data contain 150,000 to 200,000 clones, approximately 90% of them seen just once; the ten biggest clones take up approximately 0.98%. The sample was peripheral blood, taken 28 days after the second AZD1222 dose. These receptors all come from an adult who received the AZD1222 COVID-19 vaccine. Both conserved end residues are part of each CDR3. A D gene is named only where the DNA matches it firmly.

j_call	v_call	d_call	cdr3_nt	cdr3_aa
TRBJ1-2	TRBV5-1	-	TGCGCCAGCAGCTTGGGCTCAGGCCACTATGGCTACACCTTC	CASSLGSGHYGYTF
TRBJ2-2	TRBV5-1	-	TGCGCCAGCAGCTTTGGGCAGCCGAACACCGGGGAGCTGTTTTTT	CASSFGQPNTGELFF
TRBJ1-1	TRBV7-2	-	TGTGCCAGCAGTCGACAGACCAGCACTGAAGCTTTCTTT	CASSRQTSTEAFF
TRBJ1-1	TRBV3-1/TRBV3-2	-	TGTGCCAGCAGCCTAGGGAGTTCGACTGAAGCTTTCTTT	CASSLGSSTEAFF
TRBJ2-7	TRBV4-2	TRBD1	TGTGCCAGCAGCCAAGAATCCGGACAGGGACACGAGCAGTACTTC	CASSQESGQGHEQYF
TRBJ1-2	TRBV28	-	TGTGCCAGCAGTTTATCCGATTTTTGGGGGGGCGATGGCTACACCTTC	CASSLSDFWGGDGYTF
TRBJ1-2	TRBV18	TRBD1	TGTGCCAGCTCACCTGGACAGGCAGGGGGCTATGGCTACACCTTC	CASSPGQAGGYGYTF
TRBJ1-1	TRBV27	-	TGTGCCAGCAGTTTAGGGACGGCGGGCACTGAAGCTTTCTTT	CASSLGTAGTEAFF
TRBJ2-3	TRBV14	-	TGTGCCAGCAGCCAATACTCAGATACGCAGTATTTT	CASSQYSDTQYF
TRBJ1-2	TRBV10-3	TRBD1	TGTGCCGCGCGACAGGGTTGGAACTATGGCTACACCTTC	CAARQGWNYGYTF
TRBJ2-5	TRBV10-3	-	TGTGCCATCAGTGAGGGGTCCGGGGGTACTCAAGAGACCCAGTACTTC	CAISEGSGGTQETQYF